The rows below give T cell receptor beta chains drawn from one sample of a study of T cell repertoires in cytomegalovirus infection. MiXCR, run by TCRdb on the reads, gives a single entry per CDR3 protein. This sample has nearly 650,000 distinct CDR3 sequences; less than 25% occur once, and the top ten carry roughly 8%. What was sequenced was CD8+ T cells from PBMCs. Source of these receptors: a human donor in good health (CMV status not recorded). Some clones in this sample may be carry-over from other donors' samples. Both conserved end residues are part of each CDR3. D genes are given only for firm matches. Clone size is given for some rows only: seen once, a few or many times, or a class if the clone is expanded.

TRBD2	-	TRBV25-1	TRBJ2-2	CASSEVGGGTGELFF	TGTGCCAGCAGTGAAGTAGGCGGGGGGACCGGGGAGCTGTTTTTT
-	-	TRBV7-6	TRBJ1-1	CASSFQKPENTEAFF	TGTGCCAGCAGCTTCCAGAAGCCGGAGAACACTGAAGCTTTCTTT
-	-	TRBV6-5	TRBJ2-3	CASSYPGVTDTQYF	TGTGCCAGCAGTTACCCGGGGGTAACAGATACGCAGTATTTT
-	-	TRBV4-2	TRBJ2-1	CASSQVRTPYNEQFF	TGTGCCAGCAGCCAAGTAAGGACGCCTTACAATGAGCAGTTCTTC
-	few	TRBV6-5	TRBJ1-1	CASSPLIPTGRGTEAFF	TGTGCCAGCAGCCCCTTGATACCCACAGGGAGAGGAACTGAAGCTTTCTTT
-	-	TRBV7-6	TRBJ1-5	CASSLWSGGRLDTQHF	TGTGCCAGCAGCTTATGGAGCGGGGGGCGTCTAGATACGCAGCATTTT
TRBD1	few	TRBV6-2/TRBV6-3	TRBJ1-1	CASSFGQGIEAFF	TGTGCCAGCAGCTTCGGACAGGGCATTGAAGCTTTCTTT
-	many	TRBV7-9	TRBJ2-1	CASSSQKTGSGHFNEQFF	TGTGCCAGCAGCTCCCAAAAGACAGGTTCTGGTCATTTCAATGAGCAGTTCTTC
-	-	TRBV4-2	TRBJ2-3	CASSPIPYDGADTQYF	TGTGCCAGCAGCCCGATTCCTTATGACGGCGCGGATACGCAGTATTTT
-	-	TRBV20-1	TRBJ2-7	CSVPRGYEQYF	TGCAGTGTGCCCAGGGGCTACGAGCAGTACTTC
-	few	TRBV7-8	TRBJ1-2	CASSDARQYYGYTF	TGTGCCAGCAGCGACGCCCGGCAGTACTATGGCTACACCTTC